This T cell receptor (beta chain) comes out of a study of cytotoxic CD8 clonotypes in ibrutinib-treated CLL. Study in general: For this cohort, patients were about a dozen relapsed/refractory and some 15 treatment-naive, while 17 were IGHV unmutated. Investigators reported 25 or so partial and 2 complete responses; after median around 68 months, roughly 15 patients remained remitted and roughly 12 progressed.

TCRdb keeps only in-frame clones here, not all; method: immunoSEQ multiplex PCR. The sample lists roughly 200,000 clones, 60% to 80% seen once, with roughly 5.9% in the top ten. CDR1 SGHTA and CDR2 FQGNSA come from the germline V gene. The CDR3 has 16 residues. Trimming pared 0 bases from V and 0 bases from J, leaving 9 bases between. This chain links TRBV7-2 with TRBJ1-3; perhaps TRBD1 as D (6 bases). This sample comprised PBMCs, obtained after 12 months of ibrutinib treatment. The receptor was derived from a human donor with chronic lymphocytic leukemia. The CDR3 region has the DNA TGTGCCAGCAGCTTAGCGGGACACATCTCTGGAAACACCATATATTTT. It is translated as CASSLAGHISGNTIYF.